This TCR beta chain was sequenced in a study of T cells in Graves' hyperthyroidism and ophthalmopathy. RNA transcripts provided the source from which TCR beta CDR3 regions were amplified. During a first-round RT-PCR of the TCR CDR3, the HTBI primer set was used. Each CDR3 protein is one row after TCRdb ran MiXCR on the multiplex PCR reads. The sample has 300,000 to 400,000 distinct CDR3 sequences; approximately 18% are singletons. The sequenced sample was blood. This receptor was taken from a man between 18 and 35 years old with Graves' ophthalmopathy.

Here the CDR3 DNA reads TGTGCCAGTCGGGGACAGGGACGTGCTCAGCCCCAGCATTTT. It encodes CASRGQGRAQPQHF. The J gene is TRBJ1-5, the V gene TRBV6-1; 9 bases fit TRBD1. V gave up 9 bases and J gave up 6 bases; unmatched junction bases: 9. The CDR3 contains 14 residues. Germline CDR1 reads MNHNS; CDR2 reads SASEGT.